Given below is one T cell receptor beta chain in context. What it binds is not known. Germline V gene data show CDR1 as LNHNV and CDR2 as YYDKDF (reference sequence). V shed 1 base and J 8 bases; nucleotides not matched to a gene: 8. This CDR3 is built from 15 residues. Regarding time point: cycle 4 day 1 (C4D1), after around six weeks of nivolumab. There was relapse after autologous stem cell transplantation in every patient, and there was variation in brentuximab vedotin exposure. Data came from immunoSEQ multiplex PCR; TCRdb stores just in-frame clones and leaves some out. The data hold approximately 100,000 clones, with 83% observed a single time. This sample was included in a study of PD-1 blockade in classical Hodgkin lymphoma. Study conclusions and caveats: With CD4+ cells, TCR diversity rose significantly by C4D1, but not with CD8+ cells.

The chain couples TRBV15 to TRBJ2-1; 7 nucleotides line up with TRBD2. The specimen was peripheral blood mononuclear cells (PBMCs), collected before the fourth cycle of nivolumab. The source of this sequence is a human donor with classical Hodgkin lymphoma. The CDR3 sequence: CATSRGGSGPHEQFF. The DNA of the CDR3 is TGTGCCACCAGCAGAGGCGGGAGTGGGCCCCATGAGCAGTTCTTC.